This entry describes one TCR beta chain. The antigen is not known. J gave up 2 bases and V 6 bases, and 7 bases lay outside the gene matches. Germline assignment: CDR1 MDHEN and CDR2 SYDVKM. CDR3 length: 15 amino acids. Assay: immunoSEQ multiplex PCR; the TCRdb copy retains only in-frame clones and omits some. The sample has about 120,000 clones, 80% to 95% seen once. The data originate from a study of graft-versus-host responses after intestinal transplantation. Study-level points and caveats: Maximum circulating GvH clone levels tracked with early post-transplant HvG decreases. The presence of high graft-versus-host to host-versus-graft clonal ratios in allografts characterized patients with graft-donor T cell macrochimerism.

V gene TRBV28 combines with J gene TRBJ1-5; 7 bases are shared with TRBD1. The TCR sequence derives from a human donor who received an intestinal transplant. Sequencing was performed on unstimulated CD4+ T cells sorted from spleen or lymph node cells, taken before intestinal transplant. Here the CDR3 reads CASRPPDRGNQPQHF. The CDR3 DNA sequence: TGTGCCAGCAGACCCCCCGACAGGGGCAATCAGCCCCAGCATTTT.